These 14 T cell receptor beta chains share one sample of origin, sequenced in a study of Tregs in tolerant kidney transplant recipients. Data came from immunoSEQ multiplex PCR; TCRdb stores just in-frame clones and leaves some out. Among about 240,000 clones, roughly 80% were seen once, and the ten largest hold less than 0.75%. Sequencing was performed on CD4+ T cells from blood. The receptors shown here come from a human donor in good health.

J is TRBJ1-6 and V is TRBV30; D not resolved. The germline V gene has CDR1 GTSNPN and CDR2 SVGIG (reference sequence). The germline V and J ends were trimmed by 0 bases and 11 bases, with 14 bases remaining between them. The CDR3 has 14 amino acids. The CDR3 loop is CAWSVEGAWAPLHF. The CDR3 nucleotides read TGTGCCTGGAGTGTGGAGGGTGCCTGGGCACCCCTCCACTTT.

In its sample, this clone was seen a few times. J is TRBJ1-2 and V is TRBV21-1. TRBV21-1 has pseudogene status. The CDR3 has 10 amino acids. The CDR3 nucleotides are TGTGCCAGCAGCAAAGCTGGAAACCAATTC. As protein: CASSKAGNQF.

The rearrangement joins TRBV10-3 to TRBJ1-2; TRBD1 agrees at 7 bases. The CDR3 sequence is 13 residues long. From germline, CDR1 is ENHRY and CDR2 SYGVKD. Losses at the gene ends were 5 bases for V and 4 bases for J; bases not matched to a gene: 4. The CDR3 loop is CAISQGEGYGYTF. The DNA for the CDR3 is TGTGCCATCAGTCAGGGGGAAGGCTATGGCTACACCTTC.

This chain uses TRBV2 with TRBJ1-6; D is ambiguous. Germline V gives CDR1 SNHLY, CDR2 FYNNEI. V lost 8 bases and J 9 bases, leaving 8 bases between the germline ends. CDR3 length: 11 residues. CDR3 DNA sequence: TGTGCCAGCGAACTAACTTCACCCCTCCACTTT. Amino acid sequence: CASELTSPLHF.

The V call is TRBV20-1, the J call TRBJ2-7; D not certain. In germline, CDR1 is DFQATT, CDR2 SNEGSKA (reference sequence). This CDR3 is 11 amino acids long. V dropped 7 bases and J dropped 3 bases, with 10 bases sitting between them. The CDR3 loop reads CSGKEHYEQYF. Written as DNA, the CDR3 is TGCAGTGGTAAAGAGCACTACGAGCAGTACTTC.

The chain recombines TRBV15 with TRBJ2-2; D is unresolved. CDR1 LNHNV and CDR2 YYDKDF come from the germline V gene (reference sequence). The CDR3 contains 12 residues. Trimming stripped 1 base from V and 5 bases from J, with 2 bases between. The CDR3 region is CATSRVTGELFF. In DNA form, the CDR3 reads TGTGCCACCAGCAGAGTTACCGGGGAGCTGTTTTTT.

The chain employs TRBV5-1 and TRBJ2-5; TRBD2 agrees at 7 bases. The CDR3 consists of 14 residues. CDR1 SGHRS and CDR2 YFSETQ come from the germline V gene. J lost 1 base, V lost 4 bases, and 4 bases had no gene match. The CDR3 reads CASSRGLPQETQYF. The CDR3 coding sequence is TGCGCCAGCAGCCGGGGACTACCCCAAGAGACCCAGTACTTC.

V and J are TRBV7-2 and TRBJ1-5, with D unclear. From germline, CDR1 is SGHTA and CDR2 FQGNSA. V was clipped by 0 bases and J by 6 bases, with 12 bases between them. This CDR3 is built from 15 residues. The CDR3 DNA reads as TGTGCCAGCAGCTTAGCGTTAGGGCGGAGTCAGCCCCAGCATTTT. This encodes CASSLALGRSQPQHF.

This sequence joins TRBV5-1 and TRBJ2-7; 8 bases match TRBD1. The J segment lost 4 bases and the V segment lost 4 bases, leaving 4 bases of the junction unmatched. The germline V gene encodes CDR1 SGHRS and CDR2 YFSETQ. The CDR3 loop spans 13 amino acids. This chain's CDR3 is CASSNGQGYEQYF. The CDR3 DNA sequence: TGCGCCAGCAGCAACGGACAGGGATACGAGCAGTACTTC. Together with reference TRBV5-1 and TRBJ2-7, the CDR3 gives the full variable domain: KAGVTQTPRYLIKTRGQQVTLSCSPISGHRSVSWYQQTPGQGLQFLFEYFSETQRNKGNFPGRFSGRQFSNSRSEMNVSTLELGDSALYLCASSNGQGYEQYFGPGTRLTVT.

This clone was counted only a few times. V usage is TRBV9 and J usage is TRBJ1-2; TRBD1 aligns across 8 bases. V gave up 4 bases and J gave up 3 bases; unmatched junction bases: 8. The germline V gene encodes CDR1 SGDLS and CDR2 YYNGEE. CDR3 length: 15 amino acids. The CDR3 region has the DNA TGTGCCAGCAGCCCCCAGACAGGGGAGGACTATGGCTACACCTTC. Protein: CASSPQTGEDYGYTF.

CDR3 amino acids: CASSFGTGGADTQYF. The DNA of the CDR3 is TGCGCCAGCAGCTTCGGGACCGGAGGGGCAGATACGCAGTATTTT. V gene TRBV5-1 combines with J gene TRBJ2-3; TRBD2 might be the D (6 bases). There are 15 residues in the CDR3. Germline V gene data show CDR1 as SGHRS and CDR2 as YFSETQ. V was pared by 2 bases and J by 4 bases, with 14 bases between.

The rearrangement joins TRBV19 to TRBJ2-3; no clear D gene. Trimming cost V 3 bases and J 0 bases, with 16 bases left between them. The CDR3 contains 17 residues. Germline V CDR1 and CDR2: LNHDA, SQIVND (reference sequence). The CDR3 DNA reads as TGTGCCAGTAGTATTAGGGATACATCTCCTAGCACAGATACGCAGTATTTT. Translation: CASSIRDTSPSTDTQYF.

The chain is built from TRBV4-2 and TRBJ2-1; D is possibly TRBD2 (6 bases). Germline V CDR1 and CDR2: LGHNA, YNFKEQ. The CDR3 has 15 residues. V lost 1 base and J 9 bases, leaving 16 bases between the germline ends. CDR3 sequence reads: CASSQAGETRGEQFF. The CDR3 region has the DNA TGTGCCAGCAGCCAAGCGGGGGAGACTAGGGGTGAGCAGTTCTTC.

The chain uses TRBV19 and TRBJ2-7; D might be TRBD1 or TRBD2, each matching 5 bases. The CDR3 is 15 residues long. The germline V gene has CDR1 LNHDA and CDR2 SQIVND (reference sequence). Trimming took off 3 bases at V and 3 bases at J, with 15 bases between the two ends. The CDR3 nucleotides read TGTGCCAGTAGTATGGGGGACCATGTGAACTACGAGCAGTACTTC. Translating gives CASSMGDHVNYEQYF.